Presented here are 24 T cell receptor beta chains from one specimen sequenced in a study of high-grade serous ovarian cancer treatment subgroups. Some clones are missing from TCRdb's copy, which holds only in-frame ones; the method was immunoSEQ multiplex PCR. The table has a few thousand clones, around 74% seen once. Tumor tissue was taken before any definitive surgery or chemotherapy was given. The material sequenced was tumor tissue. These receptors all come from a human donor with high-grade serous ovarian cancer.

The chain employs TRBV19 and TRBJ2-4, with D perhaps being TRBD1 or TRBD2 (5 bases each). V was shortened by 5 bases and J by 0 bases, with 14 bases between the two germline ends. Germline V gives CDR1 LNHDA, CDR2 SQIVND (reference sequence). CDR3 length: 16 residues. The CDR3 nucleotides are TGTGCCAGTAGTGCCCTGGCTGGGGGAGCCAAAAACATTCAGTACTTC. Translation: CASSALAGGAKNIQYF.

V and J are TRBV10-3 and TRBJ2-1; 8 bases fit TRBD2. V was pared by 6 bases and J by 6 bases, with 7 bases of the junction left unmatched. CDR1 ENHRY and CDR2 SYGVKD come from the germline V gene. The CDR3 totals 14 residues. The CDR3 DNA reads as TGTGCCATCAGCCCTGGACTAGCTGGCAATGAGCAGTTCTTC. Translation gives CAISPGLAGNEQFF.

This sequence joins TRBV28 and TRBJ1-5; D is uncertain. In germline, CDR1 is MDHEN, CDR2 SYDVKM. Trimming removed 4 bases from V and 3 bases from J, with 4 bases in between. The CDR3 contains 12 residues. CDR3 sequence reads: CASSSPNQPQHF. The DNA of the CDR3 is TGTGCCAGCAGTTCGCCCAATCAGCCCCAGCATTTT.

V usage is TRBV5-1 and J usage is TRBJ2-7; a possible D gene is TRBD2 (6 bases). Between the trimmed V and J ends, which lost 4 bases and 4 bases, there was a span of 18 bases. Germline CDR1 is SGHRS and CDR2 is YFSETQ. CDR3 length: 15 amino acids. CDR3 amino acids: CASSPRRTNTYEQYF. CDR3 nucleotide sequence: TGCGCCAGCAGCCCGCGAAGGACTAATACGTACGAGCAGTACTTC.

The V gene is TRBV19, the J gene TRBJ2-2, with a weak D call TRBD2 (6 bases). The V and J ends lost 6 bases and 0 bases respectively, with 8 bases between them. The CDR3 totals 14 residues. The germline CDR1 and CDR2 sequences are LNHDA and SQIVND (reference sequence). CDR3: CASRGGTNTGELFF. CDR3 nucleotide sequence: TGTGCCAGTAGGGGGGGTACGAACACCGGGGAGCTGTTTTTT.

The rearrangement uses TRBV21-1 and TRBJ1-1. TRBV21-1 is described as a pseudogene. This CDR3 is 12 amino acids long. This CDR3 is CASGRENTEAFF. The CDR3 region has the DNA TGTGCCAGCGGCAGGGAGAACACTGAAGCTTTCTTT.

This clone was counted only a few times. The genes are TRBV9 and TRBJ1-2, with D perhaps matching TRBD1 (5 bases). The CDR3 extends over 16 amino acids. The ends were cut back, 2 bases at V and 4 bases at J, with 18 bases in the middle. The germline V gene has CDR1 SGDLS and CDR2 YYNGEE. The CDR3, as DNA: TGTGCCAGCAGCGTTGACGCAGGAGGGGTCCCCTATGGCTACACCTTC. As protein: CASSVDAGGVPYGYTF.

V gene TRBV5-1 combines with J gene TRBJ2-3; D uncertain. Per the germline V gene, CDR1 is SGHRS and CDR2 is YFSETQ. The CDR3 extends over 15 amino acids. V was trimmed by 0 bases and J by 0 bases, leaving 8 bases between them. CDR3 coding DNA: TGCGCCAGCAGCTTGGAATGGGCTAGCACAGATACGCAGTATTTT. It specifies CASSLEWASTDTQYF.

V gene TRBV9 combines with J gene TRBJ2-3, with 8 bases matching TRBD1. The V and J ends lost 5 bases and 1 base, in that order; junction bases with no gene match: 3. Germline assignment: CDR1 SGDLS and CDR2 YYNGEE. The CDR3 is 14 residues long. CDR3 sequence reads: CASSLQGGTDTQYF. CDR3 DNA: TGTGCCAGCAGTCTACAGGGGGGCACAGATACGCAGTATTTT.

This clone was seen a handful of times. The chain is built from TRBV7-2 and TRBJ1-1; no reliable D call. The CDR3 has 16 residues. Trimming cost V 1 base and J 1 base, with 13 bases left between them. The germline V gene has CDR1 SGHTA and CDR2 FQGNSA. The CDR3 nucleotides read TGTGCCAGCAGCTTAGTTCGAAACGGAGAGAACACTGAAGCTTTCTTT. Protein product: CASSLVRNGENTEAFF. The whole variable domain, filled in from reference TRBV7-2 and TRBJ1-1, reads GAGVSQSPSNKVTEKGKDVELRCDPISGHTALYWYRQSLGQGLEFLIYFQGNSAPDKSGLPSDRFSAERTGGSVSTLTIQRTQQEDSAVYLCASSLVRNGENTEAFFGQGTRLTVV.

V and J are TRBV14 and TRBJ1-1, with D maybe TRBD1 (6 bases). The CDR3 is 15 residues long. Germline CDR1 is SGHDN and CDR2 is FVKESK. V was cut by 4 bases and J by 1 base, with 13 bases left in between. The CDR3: CASSRLDSPNTEAFF. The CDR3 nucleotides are TGTGCCAGCAGCCGACTGGACAGTCCGAACACTGAAGCTTTCTTT. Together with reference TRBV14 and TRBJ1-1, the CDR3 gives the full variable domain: EAGVTQFPSHSVIEKGQTVTLRCDPISGHDNLYWYRRVMGKEIKFLLHFVKESKQDESGMPNNRFLAERTGGTYSTLKVQPAELEDSGVYFCASSRLDSPNTEAFFGQGTRLTVV.

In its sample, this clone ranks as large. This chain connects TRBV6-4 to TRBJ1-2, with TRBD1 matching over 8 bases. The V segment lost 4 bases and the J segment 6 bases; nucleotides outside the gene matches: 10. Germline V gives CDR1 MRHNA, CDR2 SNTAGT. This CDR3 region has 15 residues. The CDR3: CASSATPTGEDGYTF. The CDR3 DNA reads TGTGCCAGCAGTGCAACACCGACAGGGGAAGATGGCTACACCTTC.

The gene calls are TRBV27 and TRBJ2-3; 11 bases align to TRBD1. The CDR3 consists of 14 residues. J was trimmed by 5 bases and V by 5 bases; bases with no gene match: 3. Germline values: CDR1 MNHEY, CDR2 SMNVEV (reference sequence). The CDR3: CASSRDRGIDTQYF. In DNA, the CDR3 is TGTGCCAGCAGTCGGGACAGGGGGATAGATACGCAGTATTTT.

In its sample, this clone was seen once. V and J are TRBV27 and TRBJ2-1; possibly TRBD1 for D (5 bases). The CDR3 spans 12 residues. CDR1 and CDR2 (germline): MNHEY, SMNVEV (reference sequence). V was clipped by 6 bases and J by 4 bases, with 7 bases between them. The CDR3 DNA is TGTGCCAGCAGCTCAGGGTACAATGAGCAGTTCTTC. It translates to CASSSGYNEQFF.

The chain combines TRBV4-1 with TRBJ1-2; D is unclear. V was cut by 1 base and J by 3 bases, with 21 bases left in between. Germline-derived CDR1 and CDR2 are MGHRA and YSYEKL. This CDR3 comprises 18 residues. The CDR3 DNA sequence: TGCGCCAGCAGCCAAGCATCGATCGGGTACGGGTTGGACTATGGCTACACCTTC. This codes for CASSQASIGYGLDYGYTF.

CDR3 protein: CASRLKDGPYEQYF. As DNA, the CDR3 is TGTGCCAGTAGGCTTAAGGACGGGCCATACGAGCAGTACTTC. This sequence joins TRBV19 and TRBJ2-5; D is ambiguous. The J call is doubtful: the DNA matches TRBJ2-7 better. Germline CDR1 is LNHDA and CDR2 is SQIVND (reference sequence). CDR3 length equals 14 residues.

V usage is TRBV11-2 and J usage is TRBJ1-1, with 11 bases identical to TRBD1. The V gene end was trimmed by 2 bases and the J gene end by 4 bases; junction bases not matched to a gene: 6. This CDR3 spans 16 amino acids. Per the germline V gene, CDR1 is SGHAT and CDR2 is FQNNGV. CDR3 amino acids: CASSLSGTGGITEAFF. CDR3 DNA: TGTGCCAGCAGCTTATCCGGGACAGGGGGGATCACTGAAGCTTTCTTT.

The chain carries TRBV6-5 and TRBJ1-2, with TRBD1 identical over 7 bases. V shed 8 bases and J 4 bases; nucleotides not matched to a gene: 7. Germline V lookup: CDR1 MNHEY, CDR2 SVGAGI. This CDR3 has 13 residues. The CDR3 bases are TGTGCCAGCTCACGGCAGGGGGTCTATGGCTACACCTTC. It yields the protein CASSRQGVYGYTF.

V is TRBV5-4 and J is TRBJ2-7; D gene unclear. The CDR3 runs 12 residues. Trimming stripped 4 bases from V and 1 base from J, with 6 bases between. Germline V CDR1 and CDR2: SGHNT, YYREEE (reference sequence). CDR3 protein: CASSLESYEQYF. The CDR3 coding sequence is TGTGCCAGCAGCCTGGAATCCTACGAGCAGTACTTC.

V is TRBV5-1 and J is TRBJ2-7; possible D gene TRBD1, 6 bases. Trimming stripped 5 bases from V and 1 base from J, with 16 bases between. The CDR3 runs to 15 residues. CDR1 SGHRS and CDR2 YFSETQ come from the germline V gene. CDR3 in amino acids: CASRVGAGESYEQYF. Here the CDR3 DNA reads TGCGCCAGCAGGGTCGGGGCAGGGGAATCCTACGAGCAGTACTTC.

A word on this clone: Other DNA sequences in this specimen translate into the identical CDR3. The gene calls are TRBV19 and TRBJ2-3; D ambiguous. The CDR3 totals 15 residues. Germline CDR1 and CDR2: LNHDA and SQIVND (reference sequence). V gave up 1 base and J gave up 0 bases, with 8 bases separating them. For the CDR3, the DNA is TGTGCCAGTAGTATAGGGGCGGCGAGCACAGATACGCAGTATTTT. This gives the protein CASSIGAASTDTQYF. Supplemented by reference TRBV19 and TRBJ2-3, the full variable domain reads DGGITQSPKYLFRKEGQNVTLSCEQNLNHDAMYWYRQDPGQGLRLIYYSQIVNDFQKGDIAEGYSVSREKKESFPLTVTSAQKNPTAFYLCASSIGAASTDTQYFGPGTRLTVL.

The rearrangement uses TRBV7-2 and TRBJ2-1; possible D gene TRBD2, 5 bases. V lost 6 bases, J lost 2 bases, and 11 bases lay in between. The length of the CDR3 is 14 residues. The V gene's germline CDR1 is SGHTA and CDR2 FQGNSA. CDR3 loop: CASRILGAYNEQFF. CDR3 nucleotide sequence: TGTGCCAGCAGGATTCTCGGGGCCTACAATGAGCAGTTCTTC.

The CDR3 protein is CSANSEQFF. The CDR3, as DNA: TGCAGTGCTAACAGCGAGCAGTTCTTC. The chain recombines TRBV20-1 with TRBJ2-1; D remains ambiguous. Looked up from germline, CDR1 is DFQATT and CDR2 is SNEGSKA (reference sequence). This CDR3 has 9 amino acids. Trimming cost V 4 bases and J 10 bases, with 5 bases left between them.

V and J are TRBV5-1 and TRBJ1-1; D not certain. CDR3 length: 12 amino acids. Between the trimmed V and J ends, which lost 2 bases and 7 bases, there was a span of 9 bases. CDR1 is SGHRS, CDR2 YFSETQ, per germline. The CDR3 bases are TGCGCCAGCAGCTTCTCGGGGAATGAAGCTTTCTTT. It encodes CASSFSGNEAFF.